These 19 T cell receptor beta chains originate from one sample sequenced in a study of T cell responses to AZD1222 COVID-19 vaccine. Sequencing used immunoSEQ multiplex PCR; TCRdb keeps in-frame clones, though not all of them. The table records tens of thousands of clones, approximately 90% of them present only once. The source was peripheral blood, collected on day 0 of AZD1222 vaccination. All receptors derive from an adult in good health.

The chain uses TRBV2 and TRBJ2-3, with D perhaps matching TRBD1 (5 bases). V was clipped by 4 bases and J by 2 bases, with 13 bases between them. The CDR3 sequence is 15 residues long. Germline V gene sequence: CDR1 SNHLY, CDR2 FYNNEI. The CDR3: CASSADRRHTDTQYF. The DNA of the CDR3 is TGTGCCAGCAGTGCTGACAGAAGGCACACAGATACGCAGTATTTT.

The rearrangement uses TRBV27 and TRBJ2-3, with 7 bases that match TRBD1. The CDR3 has 16 residues. With V trimmed by 2 bases and J by 2 bases, 7 bases remained unmatched. Germline loops: CDR1 MNHEY, CDR2 SMNVEV (reference sequence). This CDR3 reads CASSLKGARATDTQYF. CDR3 bases: TGTGCCAGCAGTTTAAAGGGGGCGCGGGCCACAGATACGCAGTATTTT.

The chain couples TRBV5-1 to TRBJ1-2, with TRBD1 matching over 7 bases. CDR3 length: 14 amino acids. Looked up from germline, CDR1 is SGHRS and CDR2 is YFSETQ. V lost 0 bases to trimming and J lost 7 bases; unmatched junction nucleotides: 6. CDR3 amino acids: CASSLASGGFGYTF. CDR3 nucleotide sequence: TGCGCCAGCAGCTTGGCCTCAGGGGGTTTTGGCTACACCTTC.

This sequence joins TRBV7-2 and TRBJ1-5, with 12 bases identical to TRBD1. The CDR3 runs to 15 residues. Germline V gene lookup returns CDR1 SGHTA and CDR2 FQGNSA. Unmatched junction bases numbered 1, after V lost 5 bases and J lost 2 bases. This chain's CDR3 is CASSGTGGGNQPQHF. The CDR3 region has the DNA TGTGCCAGCAGCGGGACAGGGGGCGGCAATCAGCCCCAGCATTTT.

V is TRBV6-1 and J is TRBJ1-4; tentatively, D is TRBD1 (5 bases). CDR3 length equals 13 residues. The ends were cut back, 2 bases at V and 8 bases at J, with 9 bases in the middle. Per the germline V gene, CDR1 is MNHNS and CDR2 is SASEGT. CDR3 in DNA: TGTGCCAGCAGTGAAACACGGGGCGAAAAACTGTTTTTT. Its translation is CASSETRGEKLFF.

This clone was detected once. V usage is TRBV18 and J usage is TRBJ1-2; 7 bases line up with TRBD1. The CDR3 is 14 residues long. The germline V gene has CDR1 KGHSH and CDR2 LQKENI. The V segment lost 1 base and the J segment 5 bases; nucleotides outside the gene matches: 4. CDR3 sequence reads: CASSPLGGNYGYTF. The CDR3 DNA reads as TGTGCCAGCTCACCACTAGGGGGCAATTATGGCTACACCTTC.

The V and J genes are TRBV18 and TRBJ2-5; either TRBD1 or TRBD2 may fit D (5 bases each). Between the trimmed V and J ends, which lost 4 bases and 0 bases, there was a span of 9 bases. Germline V gene sequence: CDR1 KGHSH, CDR2 LQKENI. The CDR3 runs 14 residues. CDR3 sequence (DNA): TGTGCCAGCTCACGTGGGACCTACCAAGAGACCCAGTACTTC. Encoded protein: CASSRGTYQETQYF.

About this clone itself: An end of the junction does not agree with germline; a read error may underlie this. V is TRBV7-2 and J is TRBJ2-5; possible D gene TRBD2, 5 bases. The CDR3 has 14 amino acids. In germline, CDR1 is SGHTA, CDR2 FQGNSA. The CDR3 bases are TGTGCCAGCACCTTAACGGGGATACAAGAGACCCAGTACTTC. Its protein product is CASTLTGIQETQYF.

This chain joins TRBV27 and TRBJ2-7; D is ambiguous. CDR3 length equals 13 residues. Germline values: CDR1 MNHEY, CDR2 SMNVEV (reference sequence). V was trimmed by 4 bases and J by 6 bases, leaving 13 bases between them. CDR3 loop: CASSYLSHFEQYF. The CDR3 region has the DNA TGTGCCAGCAGTTATTTGTCTCACTTCGAGCAGTACTTC.

This rearrangement joins TRBV3-1 (or the pseudogene TRBV3-2) to TRBJ1-1; 7 bases fit TRBD1. The ends lost 4 bases at V and 4 bases at J; junction bases unmatched: 9. Germline CDR1 LGHDT, CDR2 YNNKEL (reference sequence). The CDR3 extends over 15 amino acids. The CDR3 DNA is TGTGCCAGCAGCCCGGGAGGGACAGCTATCACTGAAGCTTTCTTT. Amino acids: CASSPGGTAITEAFF.

The gene calls are TRBV6-5 and TRBJ2-4; 8 bases match TRBD1. CDR3 length: 13 residues. The V gene's germline CDR1 is MNHEY and CDR2 SVGAGI. V was clipped by 4 bases and J by 15 bases; unmatched bases: 11. CDR3 amino acids: CASSSFRGLGWYF. DNA of the CDR3: TGTGCCAGCAGTTCTTTCAGGGGGCTCGGGTGGTACTTC.

The gene calls are TRBV5-6 and TRBJ2-5, with 7 bases lining up with TRBD1. CDR3 length equals 16 residues. Germline values: CDR1 SGHDT, CDR2 YYEEEE. With 3 bases clipped from V and 5 bases from J, the junction kept 13 bases outside the gene matches. The CDR3 region has the DNA TGTGCCAGCAGCTATTATTCCGGGACAGCGGCCGAGACCCAGTACTTC. Protein: CASSYYSGTAAETQYF.

The CDR3 nucleotides read TGTGCCAGCAGCCAAGATCCCCAGCCCTACTATGGCTACACCTTC. This sequence encodes CASSQDPQPYYGYTF. This rearrangement joins TRBV3-1 (or the pseudogene TRBV3-2) to TRBJ1-2, with D uncertain. Germline V gene sequence: CDR1 LGHDT, CDR2 YNNKEL (reference sequence). Deletions cut 0 bases from V and 3 bases from J, with 11 bases between. The length of the CDR3 is 15 residues.

The chain carries TRBV14 and TRBJ2-7, with a weak D call TRBD2 (6 bases). CDR1 is SGHDN, CDR2 FVKESK, per germline. The CDR3 length is 16 residues. The germline V and J ends were trimmed by 1 base and 2 bases, with 15 bases remaining between them. CDR3 protein: CASSQGTGGGTYEQYF. DNA for the CDR3: TGTGCCAGCAGCCAAGGTACCGGAGGAGGGACCTACGAGCAGTACTTC.

This clone appeared a single time. The V gene is TRBV9, the J gene TRBJ1-4; D might be TRBD1 (5 bases). Germline V gene sequence: CDR1 SGDLS, CDR2 YYNGEE. This CDR3 comprises 16 residues. V lost 0 bases to trimming and J lost 0 bases, with 9 bases between them. In DNA form, the CDR3 reads TGTGCCAGCAGCGTAGACTTAGGGGCAACTAATGAAAAACTGTTTTTT. It encodes CASSVDLGATNEKLFF.

The chain links TRBV6-5 to TRBJ1-1; 7 bases match TRBD1. CDR1 and CDR2 from the germline V gene are MNHEY and SVGAGI. CDR3 size: 15 residues. The junction had 8 bases not matched to a gene; V was cut back by 6 bases and J by 1 base. Here the CDR3 reads CASRTGQTSNTEAFF. As DNA, the CDR3 is TGTGCCAGCAGGACGGGACAGACTTCGAACACTGAAGCTTTCTTT.

The DNA of the CDR3 is TGTGCCAGCAGCTTAGGCTCTCAGGGTCGAGCGACTAATGAAAAACTGTTTTTT. Protein sequence: CASSLGSQGRATNEKLFF. The chain couples TRBV7-7 to TRBJ1-4; perhaps TRBD1 as D (5 bases). This CDR3 has 18 residues. The germline V and J ends were trimmed by 1 base and 2 bases, with 17 bases remaining between them. Germline V gene lookup returns CDR1 SSHAT and CDR2 FNYEAQ (reference sequence).

This clone occurred once. The rearrangement uses TRBV5-6 and TRBJ2-5, with unresolved D. Trimming removed 2 bases at V and 2 bases at J, with 10 bases between. The germline V gene encodes CDR1 SGHDT and CDR2 YYEEEE. The CDR3 loop spans 14 amino acids. CDR3 region: CASSFDLSQETQYF. Here the CDR3 DNA reads TGTGCCAGCAGCTTCGATTTGTCTCAAGAGACCCAGTACTTC.

The DNA of the CDR3 is TGTGCCTGGAGTCTCGACACGGTGAACACTGAAGCTTTCTTT. Protein: CAWSLDTVNTEAFF. The chain combines TRBV30 with TRBJ1-1, with D uncertain. CDR1 and CDR2 (germline): GTSNPN, SVGIG (reference sequence). CDR3 length: 14 amino acids. Between the trimmed V and J ends, which lost 2 bases and 0 bases, there was a span of 10 bases.